The 2 T cell receptor beta chains given below trace back to one sample, sequenced in a study of CD8 T cells in ankylosing spondylitis. Antigen specificity for these receptors is unknown. TCRdb fed the 5' RACE reads into MiXCR, producing one record per CDR3 protein. Seen here are hundreds of thousands of distinct CDR3 sequences, 10% to 15% observed once, and the top ten hold 0.45% to 0.6%. Broader study findings: Among TCR beta sequences, a motif of under ten highly homologous variants appeared characteristic of ankylosing spondylitis blood.

The source material was blood, either unsorted or a sorted T cell fraction (not recorded which). All receptors come from a male donor with ankylosing spondylitis.

The V call is TRBV29-1, the J call TRBJ2-5, with D possibly being TRBD1 (6 bases). V lost 0 bases to trimming and J lost 5 bases, with 13 bases between them. The CDR3 spans 14 residues. Germline CDR1 and CDR2: SQVTM and ANQGSEA. CDR3 amino acids: CSVEEYREMETQYF. CDR3 in DNA: TGCAGCGTTGAAGAGTACAGGGAAATGGAGACCCAGTACTTC.

The V and J genes are TRBV28 and TRBJ2-1; 13 bases fit TRBD2. The ends lost 3 bases at V and 12 bases at J; junction bases unmatched: 8. Germline CDR1 MDHEN, CDR2 SYDVKM. CDR3 length equals 15 residues. CDR3 residues: CASSFRTSGGLTQFF. CDR3 DNA sequence: TGTGCCAGCAGTTTCCGGACTAGCGGGGGCCTAACGCAGTTCTTC.